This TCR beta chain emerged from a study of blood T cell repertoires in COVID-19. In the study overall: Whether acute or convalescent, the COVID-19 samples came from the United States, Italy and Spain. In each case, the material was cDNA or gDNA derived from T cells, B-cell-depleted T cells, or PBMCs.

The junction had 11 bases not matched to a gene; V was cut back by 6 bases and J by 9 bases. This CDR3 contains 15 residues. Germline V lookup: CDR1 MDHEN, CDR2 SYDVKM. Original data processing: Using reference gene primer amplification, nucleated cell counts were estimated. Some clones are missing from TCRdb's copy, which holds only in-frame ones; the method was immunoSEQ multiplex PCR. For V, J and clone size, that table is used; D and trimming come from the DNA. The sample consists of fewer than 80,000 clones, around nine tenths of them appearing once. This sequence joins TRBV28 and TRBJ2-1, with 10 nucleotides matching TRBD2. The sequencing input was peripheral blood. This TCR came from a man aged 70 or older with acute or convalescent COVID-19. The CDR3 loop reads CASSRLAGGPGEQFF. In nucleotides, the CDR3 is TGTGCCAGCAGCCGTTTAGCGGGAGGTCCAGGTGAGCAGTTCTTC. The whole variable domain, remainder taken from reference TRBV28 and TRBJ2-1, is DVKVTQSSRYLVKRTGEKVFLECVQDMDHENMFWYRQDPGLGLRLIYFSYDVKMKEKGDIPEGYSVSREKKERFSLILESASTNQTSMYLCASSRLAGGPGEQFFGPGTRLTVL.